This T cell receptor (beta chain) emerged from a study of blood T cell repertoires in COVID-19. Study at large: Some COVID-19 samples were acute and others convalescent; all came from the United States, Italy and Spain.

This CDR3 comprises 15 residues. The V end was cut by 2 bases, the J end by 3 bases, with 11 bases between. Per the germline V gene, CDR1 is SEHNR and CDR2 is FQNEAQ (reference sequence). Profiling relied on immunoSEQ multiplex PCR, and the TCRdb table lists in-frame clones only, not all of them. This repertoire shows some 150,000 clones, approximately 79% found once; its top ten account for 2.5% to 3%. Ages ranged from about 18 to 89 years, with residence in some 25 US areas. In Cohort 3, a recovered donor had either two negative PCRs, clearance, or symptom resolution. The receptor's source is a woman in her fifties or sixties who had recovered from COVID-19. The specimen was PBMCs or T cells enriched from blood (not recorded which). The V call is TRBV7-9, the J call TRBJ2-1, with D possibly matching TRBD2 (5 bases). In nucleotides, the CDR3 is TGTGCCAGCAGCTTAAGGCTAGGGAGCTACAATGAGCAGTTCTTC. Encoded protein: CASSLRLGSYNEQFF.